This T cell receptor (beta chain) is drawn from a study of siplizumab effects on memory and regulatory T cells. Broader study findings: Unstimulated subsets were the mapping target of only a minor fraction of alloreactive clones.

Turning to this clone: As yet, its antigen is unknown.

Libraries were prepared by immunoSEQ multiplex PCR; TCRdb keeps only in-frame clonotypes and omits some of them. The sample yields some 70,000 clones, 88% seen once. From germline, CDR1 is MNHEY and CDR2 SVGAGI. Trimming removed 0 bases at V and 1 base at J, with 3 bases between. This CDR3 contains 14 residues. The TCR sequence derives from a human donor in good health. Sequencing used Tregs sorted from blood. The V and J genes are TRBV6-5 and TRBJ2-2; D is ambiguous. This CDR3 reads CASSYSGNTGELFF. In nucleotides, the CDR3 is TGTGCCAGCAGTTACTCAGGGAACACCGGGGAGCTGTTTTTT.